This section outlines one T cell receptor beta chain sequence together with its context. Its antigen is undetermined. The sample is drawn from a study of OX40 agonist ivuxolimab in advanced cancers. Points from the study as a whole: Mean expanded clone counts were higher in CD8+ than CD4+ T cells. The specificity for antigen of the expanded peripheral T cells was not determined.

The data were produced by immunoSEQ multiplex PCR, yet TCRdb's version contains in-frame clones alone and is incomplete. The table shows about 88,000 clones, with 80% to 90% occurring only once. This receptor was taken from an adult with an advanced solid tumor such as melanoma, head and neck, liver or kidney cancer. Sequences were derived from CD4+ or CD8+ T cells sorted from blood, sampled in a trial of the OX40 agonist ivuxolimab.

CDR3 nucleotides: TGCAGCGCTCGGACAGGGCCAAACATTCAGTACTTC. Translated, it gives CSARTGPNIQYF. The V gene is TRBV29-1, the J gene TRBJ2-4; 8 nucleotides align to TRBD1. The germline V gene has CDR1 SQVTM and CDR2 ANQGSEA. The ends lost 7 bases at V and 6 bases at J; junction bases unmatched: 5. This CDR3 region has 12 residues.